The clone carrying this T cell receptor beta chain was observed a handful of times. Its cognate antigen is unknown. CDR1 and CDR2 from the germline V gene are DFQATT and SNEGSKA (reference sequence). The V gene end was trimmed by 0 bases and the J gene end by 8 bases; junction bases not matched to a gene: 5. This CDR3 comprises 14 residues. The sample belongs to a study of CD8+CD57+ T cells in acquired aplastic anemia. Background on the study: Sorted CD4+ and CD8+ cells yielded DNA averaging around 3.5 ug.

TCR beta VDJ and CDR3 were profiled, and genomic DNA was the template. MiXCR, run by TCRdb on the reads, gives a single entry per CDR3 protein. This sample has a few hundred thousand distinct CDR3 sequences, with around a third found just once. All patients picked for sequencing had shown, by flow cytometry, an expansion of CD8+CD57+ cells. No therapy was given to patients before blood sampling. Study-level results: Approximately 30 CD8+ CDR3 sequences were shared between patients and controls.

Sequenced: sorted CD4+, CD8+, or CD8+CD57+ T cells (not recorded which) from PBMCs. The TCR sequence derives from a human donor with aplastic anemia. The rearrangement uses TRBV20-1 and TRBJ1-4, with 8 bases fitting TRBD1. The CDR3, as DNA: TGCAGTGCTAGAGACCGACAGGGGAGAGAAAAACTGTTTTTT. It yields the protein CSARDRQGREKLFF.